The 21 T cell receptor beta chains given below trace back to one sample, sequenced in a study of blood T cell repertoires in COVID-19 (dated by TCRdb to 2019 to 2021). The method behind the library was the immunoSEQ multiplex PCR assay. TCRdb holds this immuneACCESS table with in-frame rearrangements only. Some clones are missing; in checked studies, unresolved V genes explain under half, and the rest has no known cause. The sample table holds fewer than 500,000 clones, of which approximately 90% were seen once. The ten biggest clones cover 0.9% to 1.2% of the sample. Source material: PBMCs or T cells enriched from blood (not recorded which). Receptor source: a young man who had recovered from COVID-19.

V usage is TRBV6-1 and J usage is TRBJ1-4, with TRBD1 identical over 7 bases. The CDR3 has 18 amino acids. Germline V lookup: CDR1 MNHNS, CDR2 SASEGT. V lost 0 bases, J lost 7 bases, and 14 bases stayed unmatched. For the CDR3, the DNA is TGTGCCAGCAGTGAAGCCCCGGGACAGACGATGATTGGTGAAAAACTGTTTTTT. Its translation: CASSEAPGQTMIGEKLFF.

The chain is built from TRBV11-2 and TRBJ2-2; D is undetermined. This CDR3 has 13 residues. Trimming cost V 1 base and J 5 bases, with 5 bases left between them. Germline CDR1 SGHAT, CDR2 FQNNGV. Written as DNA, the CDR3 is TGTGCCAGCAGCTTAGTACTAACCGGGGAGCTGTTTTTT. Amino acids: CASSLVLTGELFF.

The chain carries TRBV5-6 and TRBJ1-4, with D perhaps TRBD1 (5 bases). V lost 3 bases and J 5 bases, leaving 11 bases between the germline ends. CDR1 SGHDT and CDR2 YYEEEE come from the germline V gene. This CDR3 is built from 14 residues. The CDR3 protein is CASSWGGVNEKLFF. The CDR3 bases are TGTGCCAGCAGCTGGGGGGGTGTGAATGAAAAACTGTTTTTT. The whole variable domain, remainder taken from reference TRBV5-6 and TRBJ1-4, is DAGVTQSPTHLIKTRGQQVTLRCSPKSGHDTVSWYQQALGQGPQFIFQYYEEEERQRGNFPDRFSGHQFPNYSSELNVNALLLGDSALYLCASSWGGVNEKLFFGSGTQLSVL.

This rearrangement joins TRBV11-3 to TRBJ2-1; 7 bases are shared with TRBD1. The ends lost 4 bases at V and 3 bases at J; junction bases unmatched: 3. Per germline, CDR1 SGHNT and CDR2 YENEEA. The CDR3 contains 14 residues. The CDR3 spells CASSSGTDYNEQFF. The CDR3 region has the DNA TGTGCCAGCAGCTCCGGGACAGACTACAATGAGCAGTTCTTC.

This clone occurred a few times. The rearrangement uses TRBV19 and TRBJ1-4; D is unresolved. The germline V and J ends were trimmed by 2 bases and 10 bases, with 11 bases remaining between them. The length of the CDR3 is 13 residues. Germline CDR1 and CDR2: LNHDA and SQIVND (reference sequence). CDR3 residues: CASSIQDGGKLFF. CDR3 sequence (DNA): TGTGCCAGTAGTATACAGGACGGAGGAAAACTGTTTTTT.

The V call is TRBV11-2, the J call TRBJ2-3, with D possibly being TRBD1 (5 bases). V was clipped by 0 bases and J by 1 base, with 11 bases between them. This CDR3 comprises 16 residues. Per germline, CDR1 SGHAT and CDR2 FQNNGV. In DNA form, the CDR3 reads TGTGCCAGCAGCTTAGAAGGGGCAGTCCGCACAGATACGCAGTATTTT. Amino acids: CASSLEGAVRTDTQYF. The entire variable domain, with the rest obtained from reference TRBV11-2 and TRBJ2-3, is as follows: EAGVAQSPRYKIIEKRQSVAFWCNPISGHATLYWYQQILGQGPKLLIQFQNNGVVDDSQLPKDRFSAERLKGVDSTLKIQPAKLEDSAVYLCASSLEGAVRTDTQYFGPGTRLTVL.

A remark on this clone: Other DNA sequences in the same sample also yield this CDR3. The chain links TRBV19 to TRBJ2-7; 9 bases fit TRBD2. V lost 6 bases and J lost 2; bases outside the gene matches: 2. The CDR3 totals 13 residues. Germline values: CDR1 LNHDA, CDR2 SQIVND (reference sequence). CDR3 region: CASSASGTYEQYF. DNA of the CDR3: TGTGCCAGTAGCGCTAGCGGGACCTACGAGCAGTACTTC.

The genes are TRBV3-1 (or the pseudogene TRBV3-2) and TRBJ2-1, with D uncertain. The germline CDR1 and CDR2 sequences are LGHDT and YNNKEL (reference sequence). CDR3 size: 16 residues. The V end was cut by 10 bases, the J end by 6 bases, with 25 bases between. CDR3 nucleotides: TGTGCCACCAATTGGAGTTCCCCCGAAATATTCAATGAGCAGTTCTTC. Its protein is CATNWSSPEIFNEQFF.

Here the CDR3 reads CASSSLLGKERESGYNEQFF. Here the CDR3 DNA reads TGTGCCAGCAGCTCCTTGTTAGGGAAGGAGCGGGAGAGTGGCTACAATGAGCAGTTCTTC. The chain joins TRBV28 to TRBJ2-1; 8 nucleotides agree with TRBD2. The trim removed 6 bases at V and 3 bases at J, leaving 22 bases unmatched. Germline V CDR1 and CDR2: MDHEN, SYDVKM. The CDR3 loop spans 20 amino acids.

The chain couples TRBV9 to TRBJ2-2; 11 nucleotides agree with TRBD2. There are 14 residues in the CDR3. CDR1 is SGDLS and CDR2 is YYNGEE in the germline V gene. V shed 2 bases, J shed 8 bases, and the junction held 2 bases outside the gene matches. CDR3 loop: CASSVGLAVGELFF. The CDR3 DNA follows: TGTGCCAGCAGCGTGGGACTAGCGGTGGGGGAGCTGTTTTTT. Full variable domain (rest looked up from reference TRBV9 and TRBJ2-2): DSGVTQTPKHLITATGQRVTLRCSPRSGDLSVYWYQQSLDQGLQFLIQYYNGEERAKGNILERFSAQQFPDLHSELNLSSLELGDSALYFCASSVGLAVGELFFGEGSRLTVL.

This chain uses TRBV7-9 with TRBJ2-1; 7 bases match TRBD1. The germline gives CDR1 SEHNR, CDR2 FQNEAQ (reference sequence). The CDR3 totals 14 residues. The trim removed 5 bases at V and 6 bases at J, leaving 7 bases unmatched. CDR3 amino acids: CASSLGQLSNEQFF. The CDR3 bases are TGTGCCAGCAGCCTGGGACAGTTATCCAATGAGCAGTTCTTC.

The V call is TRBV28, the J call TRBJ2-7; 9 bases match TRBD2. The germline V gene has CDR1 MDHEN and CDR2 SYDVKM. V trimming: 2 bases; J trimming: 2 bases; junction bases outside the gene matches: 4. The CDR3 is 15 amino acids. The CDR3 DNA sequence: TGTGCCAGCAGTTTAGGGTCTAGCGGGACCTACGAGCAGTACTTC. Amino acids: CASSLGSSGTYEQYF. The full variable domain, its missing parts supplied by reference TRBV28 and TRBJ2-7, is DVKVTQSSRYLVKRTGEKVFLECVQDMDHENMFWYRQDPGLGLRLIYFSYDVKMKEKGDIPEGYSVSREKKERFSLILESASTNQTSMYLCASSLGSSGTYEQYFGPGTRLTVT.

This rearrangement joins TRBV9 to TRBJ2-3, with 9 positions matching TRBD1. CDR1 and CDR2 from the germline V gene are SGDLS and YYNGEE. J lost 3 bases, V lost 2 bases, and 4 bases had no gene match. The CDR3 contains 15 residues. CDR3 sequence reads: CASSVTGGSTDTQYF. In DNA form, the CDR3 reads TGTGCCAGCAGCGTCACAGGGGGCTCAACAGATACGCAGTATTTT.

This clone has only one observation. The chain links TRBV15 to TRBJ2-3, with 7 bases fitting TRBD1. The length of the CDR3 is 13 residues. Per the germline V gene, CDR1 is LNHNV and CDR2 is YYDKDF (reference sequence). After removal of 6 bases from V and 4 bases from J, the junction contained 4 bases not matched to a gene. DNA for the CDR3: TGTGCCACCAGTCTGAGGGGGCCAGATACGCAGTATTTT. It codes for CATSLRGPDTQYF.

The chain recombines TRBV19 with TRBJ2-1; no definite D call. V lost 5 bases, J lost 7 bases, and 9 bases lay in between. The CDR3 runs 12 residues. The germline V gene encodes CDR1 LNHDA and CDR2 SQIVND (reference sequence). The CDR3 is CASSDLPNEQFF. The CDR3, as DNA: TGTGCCAGTAGTGACTTACCGAATGAGCAGTTCTTC.

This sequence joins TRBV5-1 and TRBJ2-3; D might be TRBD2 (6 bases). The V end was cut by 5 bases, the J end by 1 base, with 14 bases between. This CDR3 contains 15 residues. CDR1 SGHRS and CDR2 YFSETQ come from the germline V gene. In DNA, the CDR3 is TGCGCCAGCAGATACGGGGGACTTGGCACAGATACGCAGTATTTT. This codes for CASRYGGLGTDTQYF.

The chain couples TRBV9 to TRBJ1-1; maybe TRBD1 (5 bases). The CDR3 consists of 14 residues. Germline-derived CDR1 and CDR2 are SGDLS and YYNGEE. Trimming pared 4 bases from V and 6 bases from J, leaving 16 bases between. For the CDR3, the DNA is TGTGCCAGCAGCCCCGGGACTGAGCCCCCTGAAGCTTTCTTT. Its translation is CASSPGTEPPEAFF.

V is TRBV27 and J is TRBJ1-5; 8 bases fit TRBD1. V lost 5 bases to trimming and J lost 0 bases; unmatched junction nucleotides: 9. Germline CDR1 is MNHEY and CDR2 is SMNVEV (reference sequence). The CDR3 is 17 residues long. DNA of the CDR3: TGTGCCAGCAGTCCGGACAGGGAACTCCTTAGCAATCAGCCCCAGCATTTT. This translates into CASSPDRELLSNQPQHF.

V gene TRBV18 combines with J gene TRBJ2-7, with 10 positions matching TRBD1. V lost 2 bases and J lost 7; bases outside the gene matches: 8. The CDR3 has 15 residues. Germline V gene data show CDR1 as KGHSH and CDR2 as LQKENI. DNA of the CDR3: TGTGCCAGCTCACCATCGGACAGGGGGTTGGGAGAGCAGTACTTC. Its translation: CASSPSDRGLGEQYF.

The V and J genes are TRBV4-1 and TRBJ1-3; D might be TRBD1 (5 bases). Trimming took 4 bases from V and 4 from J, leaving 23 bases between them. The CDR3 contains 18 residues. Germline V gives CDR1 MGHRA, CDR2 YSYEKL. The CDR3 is CASSLKYNPQGEGNTIYF. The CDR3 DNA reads TGCGCCAGCAGCCTAAAATATAATCCCCAGGGCGAGGGAAACACCATATATTTT.

CDR3 loop: CATSERDSSQHF. CDR3 coding DNA: TGTGCCACCAGTGAACGGGACAGTTCGCAGCATTTT. The V gene is TRBV24-1, the J gene TRBJ1-5; 7 bases align to TRBD1. The junction had 6 bases not matched to a gene; V was cut back by 4 bases and J by 13 bases. The germline CDR1 and CDR2 sequences are KGHDR and SFDVKD. The CDR3 runs 12 residues.